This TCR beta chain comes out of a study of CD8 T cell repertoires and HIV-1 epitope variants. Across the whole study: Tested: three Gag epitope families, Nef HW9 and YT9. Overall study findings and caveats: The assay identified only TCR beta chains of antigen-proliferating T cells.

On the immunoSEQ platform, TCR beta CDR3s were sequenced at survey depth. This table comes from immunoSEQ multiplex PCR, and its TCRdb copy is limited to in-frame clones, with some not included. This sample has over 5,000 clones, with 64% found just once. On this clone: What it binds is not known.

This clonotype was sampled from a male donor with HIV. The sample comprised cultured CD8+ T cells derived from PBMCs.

The CDR3 region has the DNA TGTGCCAGCAGCTCGGGTCTATCCAGGGGAAATTCACCCCTCCACTTT. It codes for CASSSGLSRGNSPLHF. The V gene is TRBV5-8, the J gene TRBJ1-6; possible D gene TRBD1, 6 bases. Germline V lookup: CDR1 SGHTS, CDR2 YDEGEE. This CDR3 is 16 amino acids long. The V end was cut by 3 bases, the J end by 7 bases, with 17 bases between.